This T cell receptor (beta chain) was found in a study of cytomegalovirus exposure and HLA in healthy donors. V dropped 8 bases and J dropped 3; count of bases not matched to a gene: 2. The CDR3 is 12 residues long. Germline V CDR1 and CDR2: LNHDA, SQIVND (reference sequence). With 60 Vbeta and 13 Jbeta primers, the PCR was carried out. Produced via immunoSEQ multiplex PCR; TCRdb's table is partial and in-frame only. The sample has tens of thousands of clones. The sequenced sample consisted of PBMCs. The chain couples TRBV19 to TRBJ2-7; 9 bases are shared with TRBD1. This receptor was taken from a woman aged 55-69 years in good health and CMV-seronegative. CDR3 sequence: CASSDRGYEQYF. The CDR3 DNA reads as TGTGCCAGTTCGGACAGGGGCTACGAGCAGTACTTC. Drawing the rest from reference TRBV19 and TRBJ2-7, the complete variable domain is DGGITQSPKYLFRKEGQNVTLSCEQNLNHDAMYWYRQDPGQGLRLIYYSQIVNDFQKGDIAEGYSVSREKKESFPLTVTSAQKNPTAFYLCASSDRGYEQYFGPGTRLTVT.